What follows is one T cell receptor beta chain and its context. This sample was included in a study of blood T cell repertoires in COVID-19. Background on the study: From the United States, Italy and Spain came samples of acute and convalescent COVID-19.

Data came from immunoSEQ multiplex PCR; TCRdb stores just in-frame clones and leaves some out. The sample contains some 350,000 clones, about nine tenths of which appear only once. The trim removed 1 base at V and 6 bases at J, leaving 1 base unmatched. The CDR3 has 14 amino acids. Germline values: CDR1 SGHDT, CDR2 YYEEEE. The V call is TRBV5-6, the J call TRBJ1-6; 7 bases agree with TRBD1. Sequencing used peripheral blood. This clonotype was obtained from a woman in her 70s with COVID-19, enrolled during active disease. CDR3 in amino acids: CASSLQGGNSPLHF. The CDR3 DNA is TGTGCCAGCAGCTTGCAGGGGGGTAATTCACCCCTCCACTTT.